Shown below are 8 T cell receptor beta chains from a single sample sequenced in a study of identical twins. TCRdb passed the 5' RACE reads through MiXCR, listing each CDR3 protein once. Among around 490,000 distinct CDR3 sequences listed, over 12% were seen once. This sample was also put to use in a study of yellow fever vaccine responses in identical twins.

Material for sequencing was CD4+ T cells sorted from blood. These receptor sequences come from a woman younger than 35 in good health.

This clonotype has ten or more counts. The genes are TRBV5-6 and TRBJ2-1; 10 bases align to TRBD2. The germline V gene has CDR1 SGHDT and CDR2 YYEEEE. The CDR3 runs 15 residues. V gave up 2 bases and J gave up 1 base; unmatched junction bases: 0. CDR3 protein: CASSFSGGSYNEQFF. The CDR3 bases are TGTGCCAGCAGCTTTAGCGGGGGGTCCTACAATGAGCAGTTCTTC. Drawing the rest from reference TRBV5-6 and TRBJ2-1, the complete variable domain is DAGVTQSPTHLIKTRGQQVTLRCSPKSGHDTVSWYQQALGQGPQFIFQYYEEEERQRGNFPDRFSGHQFPNYSSELNVNALLLGDSALYLCASSFSGGSYNEQFFGPGTRLTVL.

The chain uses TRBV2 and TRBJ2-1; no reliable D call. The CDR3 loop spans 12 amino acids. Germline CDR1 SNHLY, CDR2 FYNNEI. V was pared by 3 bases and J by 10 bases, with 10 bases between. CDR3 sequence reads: CASSEYPREQFF. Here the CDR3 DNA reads TGTGCCAGCAGTGAGTACCCCCGAGAGCAGTTCTTC.

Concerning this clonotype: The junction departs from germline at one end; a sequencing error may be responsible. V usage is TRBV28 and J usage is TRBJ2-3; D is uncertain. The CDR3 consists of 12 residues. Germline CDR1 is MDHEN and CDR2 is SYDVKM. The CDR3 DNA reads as TGTGCCAGCAGACTGCGCACGGATACGCAGTATTTT. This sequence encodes CASRLRTDTQYF.

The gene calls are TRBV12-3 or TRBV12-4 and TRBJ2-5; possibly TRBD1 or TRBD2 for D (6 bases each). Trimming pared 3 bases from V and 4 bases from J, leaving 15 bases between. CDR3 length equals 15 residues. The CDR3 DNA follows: TGTGCCAGCAGTTTCGGGGGCAGGGAAAGAGAGACCCAGTACTTC. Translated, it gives CASSFGGRERETQYF.

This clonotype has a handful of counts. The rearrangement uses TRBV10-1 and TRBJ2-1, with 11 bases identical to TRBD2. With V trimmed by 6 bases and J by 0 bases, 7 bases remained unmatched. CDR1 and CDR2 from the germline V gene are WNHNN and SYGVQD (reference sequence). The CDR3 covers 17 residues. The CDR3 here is CASSTSGGISSYNEQFF. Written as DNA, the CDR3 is TGCGCCAGCAGCACTAGCGGGGGAATCAGCTCCTACAATGAGCAGTTCTTC.

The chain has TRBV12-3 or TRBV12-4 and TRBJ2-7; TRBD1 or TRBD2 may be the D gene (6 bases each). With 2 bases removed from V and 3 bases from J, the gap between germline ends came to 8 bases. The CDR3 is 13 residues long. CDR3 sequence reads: CASSLKGGYEQYF. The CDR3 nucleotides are TGTGCCAGCAGTTTAAAGGGGGGCTACGAGCAGTACTTC.

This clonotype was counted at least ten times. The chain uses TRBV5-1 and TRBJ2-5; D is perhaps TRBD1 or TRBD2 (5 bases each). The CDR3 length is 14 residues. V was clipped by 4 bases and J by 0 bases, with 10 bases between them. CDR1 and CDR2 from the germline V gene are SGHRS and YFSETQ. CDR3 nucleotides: TGCGCCAGCAGCCCCGGGACGAACCAAGAGACCCAGTACTTC. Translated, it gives CASSPGTNQETQYF. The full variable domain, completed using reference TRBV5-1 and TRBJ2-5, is KAGVTQTPRYLIKTRGQQVTLSCSPISGHRSVSWYQQTPGQGLQFLFEYFSETQRNKGNFPGRFSGRQFSNSRSEMNVSTLELGDSALYLCASSPGTNQETQYFGPGTRLLVL.

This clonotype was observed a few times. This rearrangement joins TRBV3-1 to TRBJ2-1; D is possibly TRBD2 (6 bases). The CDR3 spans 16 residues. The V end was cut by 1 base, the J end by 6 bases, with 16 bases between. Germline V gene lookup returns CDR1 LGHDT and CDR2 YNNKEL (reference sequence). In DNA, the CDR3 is TGTGCCAGCAGCCAAGTATTGGCTAGCGTCGGCAATGAGCAGTTCTTC. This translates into CASSQVLASVGNEQFF.